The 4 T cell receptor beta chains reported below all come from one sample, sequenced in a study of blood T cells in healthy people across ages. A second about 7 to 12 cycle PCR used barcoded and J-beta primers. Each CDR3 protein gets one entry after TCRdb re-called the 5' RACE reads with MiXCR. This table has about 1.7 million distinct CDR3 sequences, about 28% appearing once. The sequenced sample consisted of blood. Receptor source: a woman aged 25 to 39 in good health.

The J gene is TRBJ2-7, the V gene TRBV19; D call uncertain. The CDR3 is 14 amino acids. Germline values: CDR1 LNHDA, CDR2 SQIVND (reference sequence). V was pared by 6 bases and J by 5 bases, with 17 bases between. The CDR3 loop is CASRRTDGYHEQYF. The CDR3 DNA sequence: TGTGCCAGTAGAAGAACCGATGGGTACCACGAGCAGTACTTC.

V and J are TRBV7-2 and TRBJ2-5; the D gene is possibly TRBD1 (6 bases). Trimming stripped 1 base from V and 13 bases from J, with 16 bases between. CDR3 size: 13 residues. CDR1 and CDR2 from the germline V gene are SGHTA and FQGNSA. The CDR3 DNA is TGTGCCAGCAGCTTAGAAATTCGGACAGTAACGTACTTC. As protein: CASSLEIRTVTYF.

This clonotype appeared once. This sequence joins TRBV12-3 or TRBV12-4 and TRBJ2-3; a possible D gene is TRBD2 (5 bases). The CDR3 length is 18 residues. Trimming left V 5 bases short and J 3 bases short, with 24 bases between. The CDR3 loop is CASSPRWASGGITDTQYF. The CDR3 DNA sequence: TGTGCCAGCAGTCCCCGATGGGCGAGCGGAGGCATAACAGATACGCAGTATTTT.

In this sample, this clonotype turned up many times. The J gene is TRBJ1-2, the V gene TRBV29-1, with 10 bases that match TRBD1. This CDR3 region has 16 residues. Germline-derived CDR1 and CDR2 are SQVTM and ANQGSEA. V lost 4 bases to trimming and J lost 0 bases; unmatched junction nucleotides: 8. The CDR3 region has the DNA TGCAGCGTTGCTACCGGGACAGGGGCTCCTAACTATGGCTACACCTTC. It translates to CSVATGTGAPNYGYTF.